Listed below are T cell receptor beta chains from one sample, sequenced in a study of T cell responses to AZD1222 COVID-19 vaccine. The repertoire was sequenced with immunoSEQ multiplex PCR; TCRdb's copy has only in-frame clones and lacks some. This table holds fewer than 200,000 clones, 80% to 90% found once. This specimen consisted of peripheral blood, obtained 28 days after the second AZD1222 dose. The receptor set was obtained from an adult who received the AZD1222 COVID-19 vaccine. CDR3s include the opening cysteine and the closing phenylalanine or tryptophan. Each record gives: D gene, V gene, clone size, J gene, CDR3 protein, CDR3 DNA. A D gene is named only where the DNA matches it firmly. Not all rows give a size; the values are once, few, many and, for expanded clones, a class.

d_call: .; v_call: TRBV4-1; clone_size: .; j_call: TRBJ1-3; cdr3_aa: CASSHGTGNTIYF; cdr3_nt: TGCGCCAGCAGCCATGGGACTGGAAACACCATATATTTT
d_call: TRBD1; v_call: TRBV5-4; clone_size: .; j_call: TRBJ1-2; cdr3_aa: CASSHTGDYGYTF; cdr3_nt: TGTGCCAGCAGCCACACAGGGGACTATGGCTACACCTTC
d_call: .; v_call: TRBV2; clone_size: .; j_call: TRBJ1-3; cdr3_aa: CASRVSGNTIYF; cdr3_nt: TGTGCCAGCAGGGTATCTGGAAACACCATATATTTT
d_call: .; v_call: TRBV28; clone_size: .; j_call: TRBJ1-5; cdr3_aa: CASTPGLSNQPQHF; cdr3_nt: TGTGCCAGCACGCCGGGTCTGAGCAATCAGCCCCAGCATTTT
d_call: TRBD1; v_call: TRBV19; clone_size: .; j_call: TRBJ2-3; cdr3_aa: CASSQGTGADTQYF; cdr3_nt: TGTGCCAGTAGTCAAGGGACAGGGGCAGATACGCAGTATTTT
d_call: .; v_call: TRBV7-8; clone_size: .; j_call: TRBJ1-3; cdr3_aa: CASSPGPISGNTIYF; cdr3_nt: TGTGCCAGCAGCCCGGGACCGATCTCTGGAAACACCATATATTTT
d_call: .; v_call: TRBV7-6; clone_size: .; j_call: TRBJ1-3; cdr3_aa: CASSLVGGTGSGNTIYF; cdr3_nt: TGTGCCAGCAGCTTAGTTGGCGGAACAGGCTCTGGAAACACCATATATTTT
d_call: .; v_call: TRBV19; clone_size: .; j_call: TRBJ2-3; cdr3_aa: CASSISRRSTDTQYF; cdr3_nt: TGTGCCAGTAGTATATCTCGCAGGAGCACAGATACGCAGTATTTT
d_call: .; v_call: TRBV10-1; clone_size: .; j_call: TRBJ2-7; cdr3_aa: CASSESGNYEQYF; cdr3_nt: TGCGCCAGCAGTGAGTCGGGTAACTACGAGCAGTACTTC
d_call: .; v_call: TRBV10-1; clone_size: once; j_call: TRBJ2-1; cdr3_aa: CASSDLGRLYNEQFF; cdr3_nt: TGCGCCAGCAGTGATTTAGGCAGGTTATACAATGAGCAGTTCTTC
d_call: .; v_call: TRBV7-9; clone_size: .; j_call: TRBJ1-2; cdr3_aa: CASSSTGSGLGDGYTF; cdr3_nt: TGTGCCAGCAGCTCAACAGGGTCTGGGCTCGGTGATGGCTACACCTTC
d_call: .; v_call: TRBV6-5; clone_size: .; j_call: TRBJ1-3; cdr3_aa: CASGPGTIYF; cdr3_nt: TGTGCCAGCGGCCCGGGCACCATATATTTT
d_call: .; v_call: TRBV6-1; clone_size: .; j_call: TRBJ1-6; cdr3_aa: CASSEQPRSRTGSPLHF; cdr3_nt: TGTGCCAGCAGTGAACAGCCCAGGTCCCGAACCGGATCACCCCTCCACTTT
d_call: .; v_call: TRBV15; clone_size: .; j_call: TRBJ2-7; cdr3_aa: CATSRGRFYGEQYF; cdr3_nt: TGTGCCACCAGCAGAGGCAGGTTCTACGGCGAGCAGTACTTC
d_call: .; v_call: TRBV5-4; clone_size: .; j_call: TRBJ2-1; cdr3_aa: CASSSEINEQFF; cdr3_nt: TGTGCCAGCAGCTCCGAAATCAATGAGCAGTTCTTC
d_call: TRBD1; v_call: TRBV3-1/TRBV3-2; clone_size: .; j_call: TRBJ2-3; cdr3_aa: CASSQLTGSTDTQYF; cdr3_nt: TGTGCCAGCAGCCAATTGACAGGGAGCACAGATACGCAGTATTTT